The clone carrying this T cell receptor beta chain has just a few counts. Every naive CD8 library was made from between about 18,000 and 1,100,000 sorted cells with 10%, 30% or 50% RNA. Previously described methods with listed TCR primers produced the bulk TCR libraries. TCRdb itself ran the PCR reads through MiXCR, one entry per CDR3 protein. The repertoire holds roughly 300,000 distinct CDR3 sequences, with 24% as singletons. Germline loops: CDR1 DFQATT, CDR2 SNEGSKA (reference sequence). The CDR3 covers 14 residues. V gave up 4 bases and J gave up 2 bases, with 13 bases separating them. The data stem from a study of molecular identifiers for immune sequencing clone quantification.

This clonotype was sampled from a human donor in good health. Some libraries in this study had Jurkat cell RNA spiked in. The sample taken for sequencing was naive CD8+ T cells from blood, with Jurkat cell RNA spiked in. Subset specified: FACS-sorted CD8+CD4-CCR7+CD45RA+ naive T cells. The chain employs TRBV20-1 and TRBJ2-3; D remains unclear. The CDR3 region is CSAIGDFLTDTQYF. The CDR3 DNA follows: TGCAGTGCTATTGGTGACTTCCTCACAGATACGCAGTATTTT.